This T cell receptor (beta chain) was observed in a study of regulatory T cells in long-lasting Graves disease. Study-wide background: Under 3 months of antithyroid drugs had been taken by newly diagnosed Graves' patients. Points from the study as a whole: New patients shared fewer public clonotypes (966) than persistent patients did (about 2,700). Only a small sample size was used, which may have cut accuracy.

Described time point: newly diagnosed GD, antithyroid drugs for less than 3 months. RNA from PBMCs was the source of the TCR library. This clonotype was observed at least ten times. The antigen is undetermined. The CDR3 spans 13 residues. CDR1 is ENHRY and CDR2 is SYGVKD in the germline V gene. The V segment lost 3 bases and the J segment 3 bases; nucleotides outside the gene matches: 1. Both iRepertoire HTBI primers and Arm-PCR of CDR3 regions were used to build the TCR beta libraries. TCRdb recomputed calls from the multiplex PCR reads with MiXCR, one row per CDR3 protein. The sample lists about 540,000 distinct CDR3 sequences; about 13% were seen once. These same records also appear under a second study, on T cells in Graves' hyperthyroidism and ophthalmopathy.

The receptor was isolated from a young man with Graves disease. This sample comprised peripheral blood mononuclear cells (PBMCs), obtained at new diagnosis, from a patient treated with antithyroid drugs. This chain joins TRBV10-3 and TRBJ1-1; TRBD1 matches at 7 bases. CDR3 sequence reads: CAISDRGDTEAFF. CDR3 nucleotides: TGTGCCATCAGTGACAGGGGGGACACTGAAGCTTTCTTT.